The rows below give T cell receptor beta chains drawn from one sample of a study of blood T cell repertoires in COVID-19. Using immunoSEQ multiplex PCR, the repertoire was profiled, and TCRdb retains in-frame clones only, with some absent. The sample carries around 100,000 clones, roughly 90% recorded once. Source material: peripheral blood. Receptor source: a woman in her sixties with acute or convalescent COVID-19. Both conserved end residues are part of each CDR3. D genes are given only for firm matches. Not all rows give a size; the values are once, few, many and, for expanded clones, a class.

NA,TRBV7-6,NA,TRBJ1-5,CASSSTPGYQPQHF,TGTGCCAGCAGCTCTACTCCAGGGTATCAGCCCCAGCATTTT
NA,TRBV7-6,NA,TRBJ1-3,CASSPGGSGNTIYF,TGTGCCAGCAGCCCCGGAGGATCCGGAAACACCATATATTTT
NA,TRBV5-1,NA,TRBJ2-5,CASSLPGKETQYF,TGCGCCAGCAGCCTGCCGGGAAAAGAGACCCAGTACTTC
NA,TRBV21-1,NA,TRBJ2-3,CASSTWTSATDTQYF,TGTGCCAGCAGCACCTGGACTAGCGCTACAGATACGCAGTATTTT
NA,TRBV7-8,NA,TRBJ2-3,CASSPGTSTDTQYF,TGTGCCAGCAGCCCCGGGACAAGCACAGATACGCAGTATTTT
NA,TRBV7-2,NA,TRBJ1-2,CASRSPPSGGTYGYTF,TGTGCCAGCAGATCCCCCCCTTCGGGCGGGACTTATGGCTACACCTTC
NA,TRBV28,TRBD2,TRBJ2-5,CASMLGGRSQETQYF,TGTGCCAGCATGTTGGGGGGGAGGAGTCAAGAGACCCAGTACTTC
few,TRBV5-5,NA,TRBJ1-4,CASSLGPNEKLFF,TGTGCCAGCAGCTTGGGGCCAAATGAAAAACTGTTTTTT
few,TRBV28,NA,TRBJ1-3,CASSSADWISGNTIYF,TGTGCCAGCAGTTCAGCGGACTGGATCTCTGGAAACACCATATATTTT
NA,TRBV19,TRBD2,TRBJ2-1,CASSIGPGGARFF,TGTGCCAGTAGTATAGGCCCCGGGGGGGCAAGATTCTTC
NA,TRBV9,TRBD2,TRBJ2-3,CASSVGLAGATDTQYF,TGTGCCAGCAGCGTAGGACTAGCGGGTGCCACAGATACGCAGTATTTT
NA,TRBV28,NA,TRBJ1-1,CASTFRVDTEAFF,TGTGCCAGCACCTTCCGGGTAGACACTGAAGCTTTCTTT
NA,TRBV19,NA,TRBJ1-1,CASSPLSGTEAFF,TGTGCCAGTAGTCCACTCTCGGGCACTGAAGCTTTCTTT
NA,TRBV28,NA,TRBJ1-3,CASSFGGTGGNTIYF,TGTGCCAGCAGCTTTGGCGGGACGGGCGGAAACACCATATATTTT
once,TRBV6-5,NA,TRBJ1-2,CASSYLGGGEGYTF,TGTGCCAGCAGTTACCTGGGGGGGGGCGAGGGCTACACCTTC
NA,TRBV19,TRBD2,TRBJ2-2,CASSPGGADTGELFF,TGTGCCAGTAGTCCGGGAGGGGCGGACACCGGGGAGCTGTTTTTT
NA,TRBV3-1/TRBV3-2,TRBD1,TRBJ1-1,CASSQARGSTEAFF,TGTGCCAGCAGCCAGGCCAGGGGGAGCACTGAAGCTTTCTTT
NA,TRBV19,NA,TRBJ1-5,CASSIAAGSNQPQHF,TGTGCCAGTAGTATCGCCGCAGGGAGCAATCAGCCCCAGCATTTT
NA,TRBV7-9,NA,TRBJ2-7,CASSLLGGDEQYF,TGTGCCAGCAGCTTACTCGGAGGGGACGAGCAGTACTTC
NA,TRBV5-4,TRBD1,TRBJ1-6,CASRPDRGNSPLHF,TGTGCCAGCAGACCGGACAGGGGTAATTCACCCCTCCACTTT
NA,TRBV7-9,TRBD2,TRBJ2-7,CASSLGLAGTYEQYF,TGTGCCAGCAGCTTAGGACTAGCGGGAACCTACGAGCAGTACTTC
NA,TRBV6-5,TRBD1,TRBJ1-6,CASRLGGTVSSPLHF,TGTGCCAGCAGACTTGGGGGGACAGTCAGTTCACCCCTCCACTTT